These 20 T cell receptor beta chains originate from one sample sequenced in a study of tumor and adjacent non-tumor tissue in lung cancer. No cell sorting was done before RNA was extracted from the tissue. Distant lung tissue was collected more than 3 cm away from the tumor edge. TCRbeta libraries were built with three rounds of nested PCR, modified from ARM-PCR. One entry per CDR3 protein results from TCRdb running MiXCR on the multiplex PCR reads. The repertoire holds more than 85,000 distinct CDR3 sequences, with about 63% as singletons. The sequenced sample was distant non-tumor lung tissue. These receptors all come from a man in his sixties with non-small cell lung cancer.

This clonotype was recorded only once. This rearrangement joins TRBV3-1 to TRBJ2-7; D unclear. V was cut by 2 bases and J by 5 bases, with 4 bases left in between. Per germline, CDR1 LGHDT and CDR2 YNNKEL (reference sequence). The CDR3 extends over 11 amino acids. The CDR3 spells CASSQTNEQYF. CDR3 in DNA: TGTGCCAGCAGCCAAACTAACGAGCAGTACTTC.

About this clonotype: Since a much larger clone is just one base distant, this may be a read error. The CDR3 carries no conserved terminal phenylalanine or tryptophan, so it likely arises from a read error. J is TRBJ2-2 and V is TRBV5-1; possibly TRBD1 for D (5 bases). Trimming removed 4 bases at V and 4 bases at J, with 17 bases between. The CDR3 is 16 residues long. Germline V gene lookup returns CDR1 SGHRS and CDR2 YFSETQ. DNA for the CDR3: TGCGCCAGCAGCCCAAGGACAATAGGTAGCACCGGGGAGCTGTTTTGT. This sequence encodes CASSPRTIGSTGELFC.

As concerns this clonotype: The junction does not match germline at one end; this may be a read error. The rearrangement links TRBV4-3 to TRBJ2-5; D gene unclear. Germline assignment: CDR1 LGHNA and CDR2 YSLEER. The CDR3 runs to 13 residues. CDR3 in amino acids: CTSNQALGETQYF. CDR3 in DNA: TGCACCAGCAACCAGGCCCTCGGGGAGACCCAGTACTTC.

This clonotype was recorded a few times. This may be a read error: a much more frequent sequence differs by one nucleotide. The CDR3 coding sequence is TGTGCCAGCAGCTTAGATTACGGTGAGCAGTACTTC. This translates into CASSLDYGEQYF. The chain uses TRBV11-3 and TRBJ2-7; unclear D gene. Trimming cost V 0 bases and J 7 bases, with 7 bases left between them. From germline, CDR1 is SGHNT and CDR2 YENEEA. CDR3 length equals 12 residues.

This clonotype was seen many times. The CDR3 DNA follows: TGTGCCAGCAGTGTTAGCGGGGGCCTCGTGGGCACCGGGGAGCTGTTTTTT. This translates into CASSVSGGLVGTGELFF. The chain is built from TRBV6-1 and TRBJ2-2; 9 nucleotides match TRBD2. J lost 4 bases, V lost 4 bases, and 10 bases had no gene match. From germline, CDR1 is MNHNS and CDR2 SASEGT. This CDR3 is built from 17 residues.

As regards this clonotype: A much larger clonotype is one base distant, so this may be a read error. The chain is built from TRBV28 and TRBJ2-1; no clear D gene. Germline V gives CDR1 MDHEN, CDR2 SYDVKM. This CDR3 is 12 amino acids long. The CDR3 nucleotides read TGTGCCAGCAGTTTAAGTGAGCTTGAGCTGTTCTTC. Translating it yields CASSLSELELFF.

Many counts were recorded for this clonotype. The chain is built from TRBV29-1 and TRBJ1-3; the D is unclear. CDR1 and CDR2 (germline): SQVTM, ANQGSEA. This CDR3 is 13 amino acids long. V lost 2 bases and J lost 2, with 7 bases in between. In DNA form, the CDR3 reads TGCAGCGTTGAATCTGGGACTGGAAACACCATATATTTT. This codes for CSVESGTGNTIYF.

Many counts were recorded for this clonotype. V and J are TRBV7-9 and TRBJ2-3, with D perhaps TRBD1 or TRBD2 (5 bases each). Germline-derived CDR1 and CDR2 are SEHNR and FQNEAQ (reference sequence). This CDR3 is 13 amino acids long. The V and J ends lost 7 bases and 4 bases respectively, with 12 bases between them. CDR3 sequence: CASTWGNPDTQYF. As DNA, the CDR3 is TGTGCCAGCACCTGGGGGAACCCAGATACGCAGTATTTT.

About this clonotype itself: At one boundary the junction diverges from the germline segment, which might be a read error. V usage is TRBV4-2 and J usage is TRBJ1-2; 11 bases are shared with TRBD1. The CDR3 extends over 14 amino acids. The V gene's germline CDR1 is LGHNA and CDR2 YNFKEQ. In nucleotides, the CDR3 is TGTGCCAGTAGCCAACCCGGGACAGGGGGAGACTACACCTTC. It translates to CASSQPGTGGDYTF.

The chain uses TRBV5-1 and TRBJ2-5; D gene uncertain. CDR3 length: 15 amino acids. The germline gives CDR1 SGHRS, CDR2 YFSETQ. The V gene lost 4 bases and the J gene lost 5 bases, with 18 bases spanning the gap. The CDR3 is CASSPCLRRAETQYF. The DNA for the CDR3 is TGCGCCAGCAGCCCGTGCCTTAGACGCGCGGAGACCCAGTACTTC. The full variable domain, in which reference TRBV5-1 and TRBJ2-5 provide the parts outside the CDR3, is KAGVTQTPRYLIKTRGQQVTLSCSPISGHRSVSWYQQTPGQGLQFLFEYFSETQRNKGNFPGRFSGRQFSNSRSEMNVSTLELGDSALYLCASSPCLRRAETQYFGPGTRLLVL.

In the case of this clonotype: The junction does not match germline at one end; this may be a read error. The chain links TRBV11-1 to TRBJ1-1; D remains unclear. Germline loops: CDR1 SGHAT, CDR2 FQDESV (reference sequence). The CDR3 totals 14 residues. The CDR3 sequence is CAISLSAGDTEAFF. The CDR3 region has the DNA TGTGCCATCAGCTTATCAGCGGGCGATACTGAAGCTTTCTTT.

The chain uses TRBV4-3 and TRBJ2-7; D call uncertain. This CDR3 is 15 amino acids long. Trimming stripped 0 bases from V and 3 bases from J, with 12 bases between. Per germline, CDR1 LGHNA and CDR2 YSLEER. The CDR3 coding sequence is TGCGCCAGCAGCCAAGATCAGATGGGATACTACGAGCAGTACTTC. Translated: CASSQDQMGYYEQYF.

This chain joins TRBV12-5 and TRBJ2-1; no firm D call. V lost 8 bases to trimming and J lost 6 bases, with 11 bases between them. The CDR3 consists of 12 residues. Germline V gives CDR1 LGHNT, CDR2 FRNRAP. CDR3 coding DNA: TGTGCTAGTCGTACAGTGAGCAATGAGCAGTTCTTC. It encodes CASRTVSNEQFF. Full variable domain (missing parts from reference TRBV12-5 and TRBJ2-1): DARVTQTPRHKVTEMGQEVTMRCQPILGHNTVFWYRQTMMQGLELLAYFRNRAPLDDSGMPKDRFSAEMPDATLATLKIQPSEPRDSAVYFCASRTVSNEQFFGPGTRLTVL.

The genes are TRBV5-4 and TRBJ2-5, with D tentatively TRBD2 (5 bases). This CDR3 region has 16 residues. The V and J ends lost 4 bases and 0 bases respectively, with 16 bases between them. Looked up from germline, CDR1 is SGHNT and CDR2 is YYREEE (reference sequence). CDR3 residues: CASSRDSVANQETQYF. The CDR3 DNA reads as TGTGCCAGCAGCAGAGATAGCGTAGCCAACCAAGAGACCCAGTACTTC.

This clonotype was seen ten or more times. This rearrangement joins TRBV7-9 to TRBJ1-4; no definite D call. V was pared by 0 bases and J by 6 bases, with 8 bases between. CDR1 and CDR2 (germline): SEHNR, FQNEAQ (reference sequence). The CDR3 length is 14 residues. The CDR3 DNA is TGTGCCAGCAGCTTAGCTGGGCAGGATGAAAAACTGTTTTTT. It yields the protein CASSLAGQDEKLFF.

This chain links TRBV6-5 with TRBJ2-4; D may be TRBD2 (5 bases). The CDR3 totals 13 residues. Trimming stripped 6 bases from V and 6 bases from J, with 12 bases between. Germline V gene lookup returns CDR1 MNHEY and CDR2 SVGAGI. This CDR3 reads CASRDGVGNIQYF. CDR3 sequence (DNA): TGTGCCAGCAGGGACGGGGTAGGAAACATTCAGTACTTC.

This clonotype was observed a few times. The chain couples TRBV23-1 to TRBJ2-5; D is unresolved. TRBV23-1 is treated as an ORF (open reading frame) with a function not yet certain. CDR3 length: 16 amino acids. V lost 6 bases, J lost 4 bases, and 21 bases lay in between. The CDR3 protein is CASSPPSMLGRETQYF. The CDR3 DNA reads TGCGCCAGCAGCCCACCCTCGATGTTAGGCAGAGAGACCCAGTACTTC.

The J gene is TRBJ2-5, the V gene TRBV4-2; D ambiguous. Per the germline V gene, CDR1 is LGHNA and CDR2 is YNFKEQ. Trimming removed 0 bases from V and 9 bases from J, with 17 bases in between. The CDR3 runs to 15 residues. CDR3 DNA sequence: TGTGCCAGCAGCCAAGATAACTTAGCAGTGGAGTCCCAGTACTTC. Amino acids: CASSQDNLAVESQYF.

The V and J genes are TRBV4-1 and TRBJ2-7; 9 nucleotides line up with TRBD2. Germline loops: CDR1 MGHRA, CDR2 YSYEKL. V shed 4 bases, J shed 3 bases, and the junction held 25 bases outside the gene matches. The CDR3 consists of 21 residues. For the CDR3, the DNA is TGCGCCAGCAGCCGAGACAGAGAAGGCACACCGGGACTAGCAGAGATCTACGAGCAGTACTTC. Its translation: CASSRDREGTPGLAEIYEQYF.

This clonotype was recorded a few times. A clone one base away is much larger, so this may be a read error. In DNA, the CDR3 is TGTGCCAGCAGCTCGACTAGCGGGGGCTTGTACGAGCAGTACTTC. Protein: CASSSTSGGLYEQYF. The V call is TRBV7-9, the J call TRBJ2-7, with 12 bases identical to TRBD2. The CDR3 is made up of 15 amino acids. Germline V gene data show CDR1 as SEHNR and CDR2 as FQNEAQ (reference sequence). V shed 4 bases and J 4 bases; nucleotides not matched to a gene: 5. Complete variable domain (other parts from reference TRBV7-9 and TRBJ2-7): DTGVSQNPRHKITKRGQNVTFRCDPISEHNRLYWYRQTLGQGPEFLTYFQNEAQLEKSRLLSDRFSAERPKGSFSTLEIQRTEQGDSAMYLCASSSTSGGLYEQYFGPGTRLTVT.